This T cell receptor beta chain stems from a study of blood T cells in healthy people across ages. Germline CDR1 and CDR2: MNHEY and SMNVEV (reference sequence). The CDR3 length is 14 residues. For the second PCR, which ran for 7 to 11 cycles, a sample-barcoded 5' primer and a J-beta primer mix were used. One entry per CDR3 protein, called by TCRdb with MiXCR from the 5' RACE reads. The sample yields about 800,000 distinct CDR3 sequences, more than 45% seen once. Sequenced input: blood. The chain employs TRBV27 and TRBJ2-4, with 12 positions matching TRBD2. The end of the DNA fits TRBJ2-7 better, so the J call may be wrong. The origin of this receptor is a man aged 25 to 45 in good health. The chain's CDR3 is CASSRLAGVNEQYF. The CDR3 bases are TGTGCCAGCAGTCGACTAGCGGGAGTCAACGAGCAGTACTTC.